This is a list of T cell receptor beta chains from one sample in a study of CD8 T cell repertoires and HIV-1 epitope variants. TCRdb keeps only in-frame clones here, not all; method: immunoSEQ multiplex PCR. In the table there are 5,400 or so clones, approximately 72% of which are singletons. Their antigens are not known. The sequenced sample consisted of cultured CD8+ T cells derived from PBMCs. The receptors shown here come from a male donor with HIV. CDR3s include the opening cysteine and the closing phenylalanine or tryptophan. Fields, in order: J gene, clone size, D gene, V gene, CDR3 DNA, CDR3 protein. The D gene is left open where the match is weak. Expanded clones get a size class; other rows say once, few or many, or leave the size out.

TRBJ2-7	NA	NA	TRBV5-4	TGTGCCAGCAGCTTCGAAGAGCGCCCAGGCGACGAGCAGTACTTC	CASSFEERPGDEQYF
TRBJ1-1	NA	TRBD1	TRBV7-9	TGTGCCAGCAGCTTAGTAATGGGAGGGGGCGACACTGAAGCTTTCTTT	CASSLVMGGGDTEAFF
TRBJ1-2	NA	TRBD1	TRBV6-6	TGTGCCAGCAGTGTTGGACAGGGGCCCTTAGGCTACACCTTC	CASSVGQGPLGYTF
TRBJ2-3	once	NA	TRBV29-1	TGCAGCGCTCAATCAACTAGCACAGATACGCAGTATTTT	CSAQSTSTDTQYF
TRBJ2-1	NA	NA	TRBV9	TGTGCCAGCAGCGGAGAGTCCGGGGGCCGGAATGAGCAGTTCTTC	CASSGESGGRNEQFF
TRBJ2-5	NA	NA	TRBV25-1	TGTGCCAGCAGTGGGATTCTGGGATCACAAGAGACCCAGTACTTC	CASSGILGSQETQYF
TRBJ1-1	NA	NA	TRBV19	TGTGCCAGTAGTATCGGCGGACAGCCGAACACTGAAGCTTTCTTT	CASSIGGQPNTEAFF
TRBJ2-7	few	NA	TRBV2	TGTGCCAGCAGAGGGACACCCTATAACGAGCAGTACTTC	CASRGTPYNEQYF
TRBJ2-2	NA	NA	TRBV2	TGTGCCAGCAGTGACCCCGGGGACGAACTGGCCGGGGAGCTGTTTTTT	CASSDPGDELAGELFF
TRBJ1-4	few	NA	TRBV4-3	TGCGCCAGCAGCCCCTCCGGGACTACCGGGGGACTGTTTTTT	CASSPSGTTGGLFF
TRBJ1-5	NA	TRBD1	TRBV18	TGTGCCAGCTCCCGGGGACAGGGGGAAGGTCAGCCCCAGCATTTT	CASSRGQGEGQPQHF
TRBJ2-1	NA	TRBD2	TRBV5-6	TGTGCCAGCACCTATAGCGGGGGGGCCAATGAGCAGTTCTTC	CASTYSGGANEQFF
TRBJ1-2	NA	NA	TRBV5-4	TGTGCCAGCAGCTCGCCCGCCGGGACAACTTATGGCTACACCTTC	CASSSPAGTTYGYTF
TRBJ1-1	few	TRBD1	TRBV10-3	TGTGCCATCAGTGAGAGGACAGGGGAAGCTTTCTTT	CAISERTGEAFF
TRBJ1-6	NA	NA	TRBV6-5	TGTGCCAGCAGCCCCGGAGGCGAGGGCTCACCCCTCCACTTT	CASSPGGEGSPLHF
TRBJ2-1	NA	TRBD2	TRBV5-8	TGTGCCAGCAGCTTTGTGGGACTAGATAGAGACAATGAGCAGTTCTTC	CASSFVGLDRDNEQFF
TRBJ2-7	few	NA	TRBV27	TGTGCCAGCAGTCTGAGGCCGGAGACCTACGAGCAGTACTTC	CASSLRPETYEQYF
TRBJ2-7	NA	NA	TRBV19	TGTGCCAGTAGTCAAACAGGGTTTCCCTACGAGCAGTACTTC	CASSQTGFPYEQYF
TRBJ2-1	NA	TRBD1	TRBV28	TGTGCCAGCAGTTTAATCAGGGGGTCCTACAATGAGCAGTTCTTC	CASSLIRGSYNEQFF
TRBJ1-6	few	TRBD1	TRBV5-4	TGTGCCAGCAGCTTGGGGAGGGGGCTAACACCCCTCCACTTT	CASSLGRGLTPLHF
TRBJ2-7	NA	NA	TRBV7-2	TGTGCCAGCAGCTTAGGGGACAACTCCTACGAGCAGTACTTC	CASSLGDNSYEQYF
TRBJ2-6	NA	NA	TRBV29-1	TGCAGCGTCGTTGGCGACACAGATGAGGGGGGGGCCAACGTCCTGACTTTC	CSVVGDTDEGGANVLTF